The rows below give T cell receptor beta chains drawn from one sample of a study of STAT3 mutations in large granular lymphocyte leukemia. Sequenced by immunoSEQ multiplex PCR; TCRdb stores in-frame clones only, minus some. The sample shows 10,000 or so clones, about 90% of them seen only once. Sequenced: peripheral blood mononuclear cells. The receptor set was obtained from a man aged 55 to 70 with T-cell large granular lymphocyte leukemia. Some clones in this sample may be carry-over from other donors' samples. CDR3s include the opening cysteine and the closing phenylalanine or tryptophan. A D gene is named only where the DNA matches it firmly. Expanded clones are given a class, and other clones once, few, many or no size at all.

d_call j_call v_call clone_size cdr3_nt cdr3_aa
- TRBJ2-7 TRBV2 - TGTGCCAGCAGTGAGAGTATACCTTCCTACGAGCAGTACTTC CASSESIPSYEQYF
TRBD1 TRBJ2-7 TRBV29-1 few TGCAGCGTTGAAGGGGGACAGGGGGCCAACGAGCAGTACTTC CSVEGGQGANEQYF
- TRBJ2-7 TRBV7-2 once TGTGCCAGCAGCTTATCCAGCTACTACGAGCAGTACTTC CASSLSSYYEQYF
- TRBJ2-3 TRBV28 few TGTGCCAGCAGTTTGCGAGACTCGCAGTATTTT CASSLRDSQYF
TRBD2 TRBJ2-2 TRBV5-1 - TGCGCCAGCAGCTTGGAGCTAGCGGGAGCGGAGCTGTTTTTT CASSLELAGAELFF
TRBD2 TRBJ2-1 TRBV13 - TGTGCCAGCAGCTTAGGCCATCGGCGGGAGAGCCCCTACAATGAGCAGTTCTTC CASSLGHRRESPYNEQFF
- TRBJ2-7 TRBV28 - TGTGCCAGCAGCCGCACATTGAGCTCCTACGAGCAGTACTTC CASSRTLSSYEQYF
TRBD1 TRBJ1-1 TRBV7-9 - TGTGCCAGCAGCTTAGCCGGACAGGGCGCGACTGAAGCTTTCTTT CASSLAGQGATEAFF
- TRBJ1-4 TRBV11-2 few TGTGCCAGCAGATCCTTTGGGCGGAGGAATGAAAAACTGTTTTTT CASRSFGRRNEKLFF
- TRBJ2-5 TRBV6-1 - TGTGCCAGCAGTAGGGACTGGACGGAGACCCAGTACTTC CASSRDWTETQYF
- TRBJ1-1 TRBV5-1 - TGCGCCAGCAGCTTGGGACAACCGAACACTGAAGCTTTCTTT CASSLGQPNTEAFF
- TRBJ2-3 TRBV10-3 - TGTGCCATCCAGGCTATCTCTAGCACAGATACGCAGTATTTT CAIQAISSTDTQYF